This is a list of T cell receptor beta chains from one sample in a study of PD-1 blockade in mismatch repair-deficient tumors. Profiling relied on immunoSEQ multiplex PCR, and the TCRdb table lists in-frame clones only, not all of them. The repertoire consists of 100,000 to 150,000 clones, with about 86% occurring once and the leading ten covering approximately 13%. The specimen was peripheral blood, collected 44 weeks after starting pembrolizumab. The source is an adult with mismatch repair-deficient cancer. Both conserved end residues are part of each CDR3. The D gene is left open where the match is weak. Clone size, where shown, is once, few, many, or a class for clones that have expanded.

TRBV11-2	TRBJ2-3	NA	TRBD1	CASSSYRGRTSDTQYF	TGTGCCAGCAGCTCGTACAGGGGGCGGACGTCCGATACGCAGTATTTT
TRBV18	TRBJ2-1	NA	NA	CASSPEVLSSYNEQFF	TGTGCCAGCTCACCAGAGGTACTAAGCTCCTACAATGAGCAGTTCTTC
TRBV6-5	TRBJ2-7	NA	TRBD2	CASRSGSFDEQYF	TGTGCCAGCAGGAGCGGGAGCTTCGACGAGCAGTACTTC
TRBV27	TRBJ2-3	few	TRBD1	CASSNRGNTQYF	TGTGCCAGCAGTAACAGGGGAAATACGCAGTATTTT
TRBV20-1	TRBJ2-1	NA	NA	CSPRINNEQFF	TGCAGTCCCCGTATCAACAATGAGCAGTTCTTC
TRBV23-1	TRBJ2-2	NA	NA	CASSRRTNTGELFF	TGCGCCAGCAGTCGTCGAACGAACACCGGGGAGCTGTTTTTT
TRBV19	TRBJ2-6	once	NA	CASSVAPSRTGANVLTF	TGTGCCAGTAGTGTGGCCCCTTCCCGGACTGGGGCCAACGTCCTGACTTTC
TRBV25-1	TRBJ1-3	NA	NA	CASSEWVSGNTIYF	TGTGCCAGCAGTGAATGGGTCAGCGGAAACACCATATATTTT
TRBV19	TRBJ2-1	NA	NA	CASSYSYNEQFF	TGTGCCAGTAGTTACAGCTACAATGAGCAGTTCTTC
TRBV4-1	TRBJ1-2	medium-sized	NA	CASSQDRGGYGYTF	TGCGCCAGCAGCCAAGATCGAGGGGGCTATGGCTACACCTTC
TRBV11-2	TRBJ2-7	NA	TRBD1	CASSWTGVHYEQYF	TGTGCCAGCAGCTGGACAGGGGTTCACTACGAGCAGTACTTC
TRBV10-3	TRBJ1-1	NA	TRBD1	CAISEGADTEAFF	TGTGCCATCAGCGAGGGGGCAGACACTGAAGCTTTCTTT
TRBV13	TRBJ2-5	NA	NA	CASSLGVNGGSGTQYF	TGTGCCAGCAGCTTAGGCGTAAACGGGGGCTCAGGGACCCAGTACTTC
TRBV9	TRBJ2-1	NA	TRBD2	CASSVTLWGTSGSNEQFF	TGTGCCAGCAGCGTAACACTCTGGGGAACTAGCGGGAGTAATGAGCAGTTCTTC
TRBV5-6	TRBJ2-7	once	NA	CASSLLGSGYEQYF	TGTGCCAGCAGCTTGTTGGGCTCCGGGTACGAGCAGTACTTC
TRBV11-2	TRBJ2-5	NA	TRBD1	CASSLRGQGLETQYF	TGTGCCAGCAGCTTAAGGGGACAGGGGCTGGAGACCCAGTACTTC
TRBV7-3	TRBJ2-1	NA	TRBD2	CASSLRSGRWNEQFF	TGTGCCAGCAGCTTAAGGAGCGGGAGGTGGAATGAGCAGTTCTTC
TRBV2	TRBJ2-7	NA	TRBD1	CASNSQGLREQYF	TGTGCCAGCAACTCACAGGGGTTACGCGAGCAGTACTTC
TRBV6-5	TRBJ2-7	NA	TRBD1	CASSYAYRGPHYEQYF	TGTGCCAGCAGTTACGCATACAGGGGTCCCCACTACGAGCAGTACTTC
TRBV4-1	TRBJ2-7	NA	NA	CASSQGQGNVAYEQYF	TGCGCCAGCAGCCAAGGTCAGGGGAACGTGGCCTACGAGCAGTACTTC
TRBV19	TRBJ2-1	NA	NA	CASSIGAIAGLYNEQFF	TGTGCCAGTAGTATTGGGGCCATAGCAGGTCTCTACAATGAGCAGTTCTTC
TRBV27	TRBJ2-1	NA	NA	CASSFPEQFF	TGTGCCAGCAGTTTTCCTGAGCAGTTCTTC
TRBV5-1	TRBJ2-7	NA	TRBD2	CASSSPLGREIPPYEQYF	TGCGCCAGCAGCTCGCCCCTAGGGCGGGAGATCCCCCCCTACGAGCAGTACTTC
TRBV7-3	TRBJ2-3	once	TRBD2	CASSPGTSGTDTQYF	TGTGCCAGCAGCCCAGGGACTAGCGGGACAGATACGCAGTATTTT
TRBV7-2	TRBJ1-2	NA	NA	CASSLSRGPDGGYTF	TGTGCCAGCAGCTTAAGTAGAGGGCCGGATGGAGGCTACACCTTC
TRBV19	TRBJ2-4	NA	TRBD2	CASRGGYQNIQYF	TGTGCCAGTCGGGGGGGATATCAAAACATTCAGTACTTC
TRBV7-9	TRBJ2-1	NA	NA	CASSLARGPMHNEQFF	TGTGCCAGCAGCTTAGCGCGGGGGCCAATGCACAATGAGCAGTTCTTC
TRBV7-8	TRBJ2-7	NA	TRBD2	CASSSRGRAGYEQYF	TGTGCCAGCAGCTCGCGCGGGAGGGCCGGGTACGAGCAGTACTTC
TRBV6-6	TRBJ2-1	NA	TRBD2	CASSYSTSVYNEQFF	TGTGCCAGCAGTTACTCAACTAGCGTGTACAATGAGCAGTTCTTC
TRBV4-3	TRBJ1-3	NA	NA	CASSQDVSTGNTIYF	TGCGCCAGCAGCCAAGATGTCAGTACTGGAAACACCATATATTTT
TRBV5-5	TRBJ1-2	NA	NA	CASSLRQTTYGYTF	TGTGCCAGCAGCTTGCGACAGACAACCTATGGCTACACCTTC
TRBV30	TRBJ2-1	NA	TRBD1	CAWSRDSARQGYNEQFF	TGTGCCTGGAGTCGGGACAGTGCCAGGCAAGGGTACAATGAGCAGTTCTTC
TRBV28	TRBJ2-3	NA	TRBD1	CASSASGQFTDTQYF	TGTGCCAGCAGTGCCTCGGGACAGTTCACAGATACGCAGTATTTT
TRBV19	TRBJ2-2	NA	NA	CASGGFTGELFF	TGTGCCAGTGGGGGCTTCACCGGGGAGCTGTTTTTT
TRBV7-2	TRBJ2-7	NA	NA	CASSLGGDIYEQYF	TGTGCCAGCAGCTTAGGGGGGGATATCTACGAGCAGTACTTC
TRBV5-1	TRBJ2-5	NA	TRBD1	CASSLGGNQETQYF	TGCGCCAGCAGCTTAGGGGGCAACCAAGAGACCCAGTACTTC
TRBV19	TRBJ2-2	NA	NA	CASSMRVANTGELFF	TGTGCCAGTAGTATGCGGGTTGCGAACACCGGGGAGCTGTTTTTT
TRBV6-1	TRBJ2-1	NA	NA	CASSEAGRLDEQFF	TGTGCCAGCAGTGAAGCTGGGAGGCTCGATGAGCAGTTCTTC
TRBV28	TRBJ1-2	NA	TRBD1	CASSRDSPSYGYTF	TGTGCCAGCAGCCGGGACAGCCCATCCTATGGCTACACCTTC
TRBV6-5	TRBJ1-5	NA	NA	CASSPVGYSNQPQHF	TGTGCCAGCAGTCCCGTGGGTTATAGCAATCAGCCCCAGCATTTT
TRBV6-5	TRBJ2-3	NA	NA	CASSSSEGRADTQYF	TGTGCCAGCTCCTCGTCCGAGGGCCGTGCAGATACGCAGTATTTT
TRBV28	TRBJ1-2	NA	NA	CASSARVLYGYTF	TGTGCCAGCAGTGCCCGCGTTCTCTATGGCTACACCTTC
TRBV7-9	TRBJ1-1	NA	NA	CASSLDSQNTEAFF	TGTGCCAGCAGCTTAGACAGTCAAAACACTGAAGCTTTCTTT
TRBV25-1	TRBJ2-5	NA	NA	CASSVNRVVTVQETQYF	TGTGCCAGCAGTGTCAACAGGGTGGTGACCGTCCAAGAGACCCAGTACTTC
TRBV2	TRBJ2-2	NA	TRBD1	CASSGTGPNTGELFF	TGTGCCAGCAGTGGGACAGGACCGAACACCGGGGAGCTGTTTTTT
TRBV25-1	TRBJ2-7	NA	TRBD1	CASSEYRTGDEQYF	TGTGCCAGCAGTGAATATAGGACAGGGGACGAGCAGTACTTC
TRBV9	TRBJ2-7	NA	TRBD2	CASSVGTSGSYEQYF	TGTGCCAGCAGCGTAGGGACTAGCGGTTCCTACGAGCAGTACTTC
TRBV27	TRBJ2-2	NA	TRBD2	CASSSLAGPPGELFF	TGTGCCAGCAGTTCACTAGCGGGACCGCCCGGGGAGCTGTTTTTT
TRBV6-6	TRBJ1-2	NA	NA	CASREGQGGYTF	TGTGCCAGCAGGGAGGGGCAGGGCGGCTACACCTTC
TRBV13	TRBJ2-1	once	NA	CASSQTPDYSIFF	TGTGCCAGCAGCCAAACCCCCGACTATAGTATTTTCTTC
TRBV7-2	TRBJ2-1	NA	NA	CASSLTGGPGFSYNEQFF	TGTGCCAGCAGCTTAACAGGTGGCCCAGGATTCAGCTACAATGAGCAGTTCTTC
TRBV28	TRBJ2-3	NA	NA	CASSPRGGPDCNLYDTQYF	TGTGCCAGCAGTCCTCGGGGAGGACCAGACTGTAACTTGTACGATACGCAGTATTTT
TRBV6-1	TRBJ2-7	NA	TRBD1	CASSRRRTGGDEQYF	TGTGCCAGCAGTCGGAGGAGGACAGGGGGCGACGAGCAGTACTTC
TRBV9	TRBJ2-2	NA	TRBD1	CASSVARTGNTGELFF	TGTGCCAGCAGCGTAGCCCGGACAGGAAACACCGGGGAGCTGTTTTTT
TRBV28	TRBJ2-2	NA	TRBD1	CASRPPGQGLLGGELFF	TGTGCCAGCAGACCTCCGGGACAGGGTCTTTTAGGCGGGGAGCTGTTTTTT
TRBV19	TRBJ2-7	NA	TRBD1	CASSPGQGPYEQYF	TGTGCCAGTAGTCCAGGACAGGGCCCCTACGAGCAGTACTTC
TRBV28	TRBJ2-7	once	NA	CASSLGPTRAGEQYF	TGTGCCAGCAGTCTGGGACCTACTAGGGCGGGTGAGCAGTACTTC
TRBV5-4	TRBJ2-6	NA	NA	CASSLPLWGAGANVLTF	TGTGCCAGCAGCTTGCCCCTCTGGGGGGCTGGGGCCAACGTCCTGACTTTC
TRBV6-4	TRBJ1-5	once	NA	CASSDAVINQPQHF	TGTGCCAGCAGTGACGCGGTTATCAATCAGCCCCAGCATTTT
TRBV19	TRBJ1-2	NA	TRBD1	CASSIQQGANYGYTF	TGTGCCAGTAGTATTCAACAGGGGGCTAACTATGGCTACACCTTC